The present TCR beta chain was sequenced within a study of blood T cell repertoires in COVID-19. As for the study in general: In each case, the material was cDNA or gDNA derived from T cells, B-cell-depleted T cells, or PBMCs.

V lost 0 bases, J lost 6 bases, and 8 bases stayed unmatched. There are 15 residues in the CDR3. Germline values: CDR1 ENHRY, CDR2 SYGVKD. Original processing notes: Estimation of nucleated cell counts relied on the amplification of reference gene primers. Data came from immunoSEQ multiplex PCR; TCRdb stores just in-frame clones and leaves some out. The DNA was the basis for D and trimming; V, J and clone size are from that table. The sample has tens of thousands of clones, 75% to 90% seen once. The J gene is TRBJ2-7, the V gene TRBV10-3, with 7 bases identical to TRBD1. This receptor was taken from a woman between 50 and 59 years old with active COVID-19. The sequenced sample consisted of peripheral blood. CDR3: CAISESRQGGGEQYF. The DNA of the CDR3 is TGTGCCATCAGTGAGTCGCGACAGGGCGGAGGCGAGCAGTACTTC.